The present T cell receptor (beta chain) was sequenced within a study of blood T cells in healthy people across ages. Findings of the study overall: Conclusively comparing naive with antigen-experienced cells was impossible with unsorted PBMCs. As age increased, TCR beta diversity per million T cells fell in a roughly linear fashion. Naive T cell percentage and TCR beta diversity correlated strongly.

A second about 7 to 11 cycle PCR used barcoded and J-beta primers. TCRdb re-derived calls from the 5' RACE reads in MiXCR, one entry per CDR3 protein. The sample contains around 2 million distinct CDR3 sequences, 39% of which appear only once. This clonotype was counted a few times. What it binds is not known. This clonotype originated in a human donor in good health. Sequencing was performed on blood.

The CDR3 reads CSVDGAGGPQDTQYF. For the CDR3, the DNA is TGCAGCGTTGACGGGGCGGGGGGGCCTCAAGATACGCAGTATTTT. The V gene is TRBV29-1, the J gene TRBJ2-3; TRBD2 matches 9 bases. CDR1 and CDR2 (germline): SQVTM, ANQGSEA. There are 15 residues in the CDR3. The junction had 9 bases not matched to a gene; V was cut back by 3 bases and J by 5 bases.